What follows describes a single T cell receptor beta chain. Its antigen is unidentified. Time point denoted: newly diagnosed GD, antithyroid drugs for less than 3 months. PBMC RNA served as the TCR library source. These data originate in a study of regulatory T cells in long-lasting Graves disease. Library construction for TCR beta used iRepertoire HTBI primers and Arm-PCR of CDR3 regions. TCRdb passed the multiplex PCR reads through MiXCR, listing each CDR3 protein once. The repertoire has over 300,000 distinct CDR3 sequences, 15% to 17% of them found once; the top ten carry about 24%. Deletions cut 4 bases from V and 3 bases from J, with 16 bases between. Germline V gives CDR1 LNHDA, CDR2 SQIVND (reference sequence). CDR3 length: 15 amino acids. Study-level points and caveats: Less diverse TCR repertoires were seen in persistent Graves' patients than in newly diagnosed ones. Gene preferences differed: TRBV28, TRBJ1-2, TRBJ2-5 in persistent cases. Because few samples were included, accuracy may have been lower.

The chain employs TRBV19 and TRBJ2-7; D possibly uses TRBD1 or TRBD2 (5 bases each). The material sequenced was peripheral blood mononuclear cells (PBMCs), taken at new diagnosis, from a patient treated with antithyroid drugs. The source of this sequence is a female donor with Graves disease. DNA for the CDR3: TGTGCCAGTAGTACCACCCGGGACGTCTACTACGAGCAGTACTTC. Encoded protein: CASSTTRDVYYEQYF.